Listed below are T cell receptor beta chains from one sample, sequenced in a study of control samples from healthy donors and cancer patients. Profiling relied on immunoSEQ multiplex PCR, and the TCRdb table lists in-frame clones only, not all of them. The data hold 390,000 or so clones, with 75% to 95% observed a single time. The material sequenced was PBMCs. These receptors were obtained from a man between 40 and 49 years old with head and neck cancer. Each CDR3 is given with its conserved first and last residue. The D gene is left open where the match is weak. Size is stated for part of the rows, as once, few or many counts, or as a class when the clone is expanded.

abundance: -; d_gene: TRBD2; j_gene: TRBJ2-2; len: 16; v_gene: TRBV7-8; CDR3nt: TGTGCCAGCAGCGTTGGACTAGCGGGGGCCACCGGGGAGCTGTTTTTT; CDR3aa: CASSVGLAGATGELFF
abundance: -; d_gene: -; j_gene: TRBJ1-1; len: 15; v_gene: TRBV6-4; CDR3nt: TGTGCCAGCAGTGAGCATGGGGGGGTGAACACTGAAGCTTTCTTT; CDR3aa: CASSEHGGVNTEAFF
abundance: -; d_gene: -; j_gene: TRBJ1-2; len: 15; v_gene: TRBV6-1; CDR3nt: TGTGCCAGCAGTGAAGTTATCAGGGCGAGTAGTGGCTACACCTTC; CDR3aa: CASSEVIRASSGYTF
abundance: -; d_gene: TRBD2; j_gene: TRBJ2-3; len: 15; v_gene: TRBV5-1; CDR3nt: TGCGCCAGCAGCTGGAGCGGGGAGAAGACAGATACGCAGTATTTT; CDR3aa: CASSWSGEKTDTQYF
abundance: few; d_gene: TRBD2; j_gene: TRBJ2-1; len: 17; v_gene: TRBV7-2; CDR3nt: TGTGCCAGCAGCTTAGTAGGTCGGGCGGGGGGCCACAATGAGCAGTTCTTC; CDR3aa: CASSLVGRAGGHNEQFF
abundance: once; d_gene: TRBD2; j_gene: TRBJ2-1; len: 17; v_gene: TRBV2; CDR3nt: TGTGCCAGCAGGACACCCACGGGCGGGGGGGACTACAATGAGCAGTTCTTC; CDR3aa: CASRTPTGGGDYNEQFF
abundance: -; d_gene: TRBD1; j_gene: TRBJ1-1; len: 17; v_gene: TRBV16; CDR3nt: TGTGCCAGCAGCCAAAGGTGGGGGACAGGGGGTCGCACTGAAGCTTTCTTT; CDR3aa: CASSQRWGTGGRTEAFF
abundance: -; d_gene: -; j_gene: TRBJ2-5; len: 15; v_gene: TRBV24-1; CDR3nt: TGTGCCACCAGTGATCCGGCTAGCGCTCAAGAGACCCAGTACTTC; CDR3aa: CATSDPASAQETQYF
abundance: -; d_gene: -; j_gene: TRBJ2-6; len: 18; v_gene: TRBV5-1; CDR3nt: TGCGCCAGCAGCATGAATACAGGGATTTTTTCTGGGGCCAACGTCCTGACTTTC; CDR3aa: CASSMNTGIFSGANVLTF
abundance: -; d_gene: TRBD1; j_gene: TRBJ1-1; len: 14; v_gene: TRBV18; CDR3nt: TGTGCCAGCTCACCAAGGGGGCGCGACACTGAAGCTTTCTTT; CDR3aa: CASSPRGRDTEAFF
abundance: -; d_gene: -; j_gene: TRBJ1-5; len: 17; v_gene: TRBV5-1; CDR3nt: TGCGCCAGCAGCTTGGGGATGGGGGGAGGCAGCAATCAGCCCCAGCATTTT; CDR3aa: CASSLGMGGGSNQPQHF
abundance: -; d_gene: TRBD2; j_gene: TRBJ2-3; len: 17; v_gene: TRBV24-1; CDR3nt: TGTGCCACCAGTGATGCTAGGGGCGGGGGGGTGTCAGATACGCAGTATTTT; CDR3aa: CATSDARGGGVSDTQYF
abundance: -; d_gene: TRBD2; j_gene: TRBJ2-7; len: 16; v_gene: TRBV6-5; CDR3nt: TGTGCCAGCAGTTACTCCTTGCGGGGGGCACTTTATGAGCAGTACTTC; CDR3aa: CASSYSLRGALYEQYF
abundance: -; d_gene: -; j_gene: TRBJ1-1; len: 14; v_gene: TRBV28; CDR3nt: TGTGCCAGCAGTTTTGGGGGGATGAACACTGAAGCTTTCTTT; CDR3aa: CASSFGGMNTEAFF
abundance: -; d_gene: -; j_gene: TRBJ2-6; len: 16; v_gene: TRBV30; CDR3nt: TGTGCCCGCGCGACAGAAGCTATCTCTGGGGCCAACGTCCTGACTTTC; CDR3aa: CARATEAISGANVLTF
abundance: -; d_gene: -; j_gene: TRBJ1-3; len: 15; v_gene: TRBV5-1; CDR3nt: TGCGCCAGCAGCTTGGAGGCCAGCTCTGGAAACACCATATATTTT; CDR3aa: CASSLEASSGNTIYF
abundance: -; d_gene: -; j_gene: TRBJ1-4; len: 13; v_gene: TRBV5-4; CDR3nt: TGTGCCAGCAGCTCGTCTGTCGGGGAAAAACTGTTTTTT; CDR3aa: CASSSSVGEKLFF
abundance: -; d_gene: -; j_gene: TRBJ1-1; len: 14; v_gene: TRBV3-1/TRBV3-2; CDR3nt: TGTGCCAGCAGCCAAGAAGGATCAGGGGATGAAGCTTTCTTT; CDR3aa: CASSQEGSGDEAFF
abundance: -; d_gene: -; j_gene: TRBJ2-7; len: 13; v_gene: TRBV4-2; CDR3nt: TGTGCCAGCAGCCAAGTGGGGACATCCGAGCAGTACTTC; CDR3aa: CASSQVGTSEQYF
abundance: -; d_gene: TRBD1; j_gene: TRBJ2-5; len: 17; v_gene: TRBV12-5; CDR3nt: TGTGCTAGTGGGTCCAACAGGGGTTACCAAACGTGGGAGACCCAGTACTTC; CDR3aa: CASGSNRGYQTWETQYF
abundance: -; d_gene: TRBD2; j_gene: TRBJ2-3; len: 16; v_gene: TRBV9; CDR3nt: TGTGCCAGCAGCGTCGGGACTAGCGGGGGCACAGATACGCAGTATTTT; CDR3aa: CASSVGTSGGTDTQYF
abundance: -; d_gene: TRBD2; j_gene: TRBJ2-1; len: 14; v_gene: TRBV7-9; CDR3nt: TGTGCCAGCAGCTTGACTAGCGGGAGACCTGACCAGTTCTTC; CDR3aa: CASSLTSGRPDQFF
abundance: -; d_gene: TRBD1; j_gene: TRBJ2-3; len: 17; v_gene: TRBV6-2/TRBV6-3; CDR3nt: TGTGCCAGCAGTTACTCCGGGACAGGGCTGAGCACAGATACGCAGTATTTT; CDR3aa: CASSYSGTGLSTDTQYF
abundance: -; d_gene: TRBD2; j_gene: TRBJ2-5; len: 15; v_gene: TRBV28; CDR3nt: TGTGCCAGCAGTGGACTGGGAGGGTTTAGAGAGACCCAGTACTTC; CDR3aa: CASSGLGGFRETQYF
abundance: -; d_gene: -; j_gene: TRBJ2-7; len: 16; v_gene: TRBV27; CDR3nt: TGTGCCAGCAGTTTTCTGGACAGCGAGAGCTCCTACGAGCAGTACTTC; CDR3aa: CASSFLDSESSYEQYF
abundance: -; d_gene: -; j_gene: TRBJ2-3; len: 15; v_gene: TRBV6-5; CDR3nt: TGTGCCAGCAGACCGTCTAGCAGCCGCACAGATACGCAGTATTTT; CDR3aa: CASRPSSSRTDTQYF
abundance: -; d_gene: -; j_gene: TRBJ2-5; len: 12; v_gene: TRBV6-6; CDR3nt: TGTGCCAGCAAGGGTACCCAAGAGGCCCAGTACTTC; CDR3aa: CASKGTQEAQYF